The 30 T cell receptor beta chains reported below all come from one sample, sequenced in a study of T cells in Graves' hyperthyroidism and ophthalmopathy. RNA transcripts yielded amplified TCR beta CDR3 regions. RT-PCR in the first round (using the HTBI primer set) targeted the TCR CDR3. TCRdb reprocessed the multiplex PCR reads via MiXCR and lists one record per CDR3 protein. The sample has 300,000 to 400,000 distinct CDR3 sequences, about 13% seen once. The specimen was blood. All receptors come from a woman younger than 30 with Graves' hyperthyroidism.

A single count supports this clonotype. Sequence at one end of the junction differs from germline and may be a read error. The chain uses TRBV25-1 and TRBJ2-3; D is perhaps TRBD2 (5 bases). CDR1 is MGHDK, CDR2 SYGVNS, per germline. This CDR3 is built from 12 residues. CDR3 DNA: TGTGCCAGCAGTCTAGCAACAGATACGCAGTGTTTT. Translated, it gives CASSLATDTQCF.

This rearrangement joins TRBV6-1 to TRBJ1-2; 8 bases are shared with TRBD1. Germline CDR1 reads MNHNS; CDR2 reads SASEGT. Germline trimming cut 6 bases from V and 1 base from J; bases unmatched to any gene: 16. This CDR3 is built from 18 residues. This chain's CDR3 is CASRKARQGLSLNYGYTF. The DNA for the CDR3 is TGTGCCAGCAGAAAGGCTCGACAGGGGCTTTCCCTTAACTATGGCTACACCTTC.

This clonotype was counted many times. The chain employs TRBV19 and TRBJ1-1; 8 bases match TRBD1. Trimming removed 5 bases from V and 1 base from J; junction bases left unmatched: 6. The CDR3 spans 15 residues. CDR1 and CDR2 (germline): LNHDA, SQIVND (reference sequence). The CDR3 DNA reads TGTGCCAGTAGTCCGTTCGGGACAGGGAACACTGAAGCTTTCTTT. Translated, it gives CASSPFGTGNTEAFF.

This clonotype was recorded at least ten times. V usage is TRBV6-1 and J usage is TRBJ1-6, with 7 positions matching TRBD1. CDR3 length: 14 amino acids. Germline trimming cut 7 bases from V and 7 bases from J; bases unmatched to any gene: 7. The germline V gene encodes CDR1 MNHNS and CDR2 SASEGT. CDR3 protein: CASTKTGLNSPLHF. The CDR3 bases are TGTGCCAGCACCAAGACAGGGCTGAATTCACCCCTCCACTTT.

This clonotype was recorded many times. The chain carries TRBV19 and TRBJ2-1, with 7 bases fitting TRBD1. This CDR3 comprises 18 residues. With V trimmed by 3 bases and J by 0 bases, 11 bases remained unmatched. Germline CDR1 is LNHDA and CDR2 is SQIVND (reference sequence). CDR3 sequence reads: CASSIGTAFTTSYNEQFF. CDR3 DNA: TGTGCCAGTAGTATCGGGACAGCCTTTACCACCTCCTACAATGAGCAGTTCTTC.

This clonotype was counted ten times or more. The chain recombines TRBV20-1 with TRBJ1-1, with a tentative D call TRBD1 (6 bases). The CDR3 extends over 17 amino acids. In germline, CDR1 is DFQATT, CDR2 SNEGSKA (reference sequence). Trimming removed 0 bases from V and 0 bases from J, with 17 bases in between. DNA for the CDR3: TGCAGTGCTAGAGATCGAAACAGGGCCCTAGTGAACACTGAAGCTTTCTTT. It translates to CSARDRNRALVNTEAFF.

This clonotype was recorded many times. CDR3 loop: CASSPPGLAGVVGANVLTF. In nucleotides, the CDR3 is TGTGCCAGCAGCCCCCCGGGACTAGCGGGAGTCGTGGGGGCCAACGTCCTGACTTTC. This chain links TRBV7-2 with TRBJ2-6, with 14 bases matching TRBD2. Losses at the gene ends were 5 bases for V and 4 bases for J; bases not matched to a gene: 10. CDR3 length: 19 amino acids. From germline, CDR1 is SGHTA and CDR2 FQGNSA.

In regard to this clonotype: Since a much larger clone is just one base distant, this may be a read error. The chain carries TRBV11-2 and TRBJ2-4; D may match TRBD1 or TRBD2 (6 bases each). V was shortened by 0 bases and J by 3 bases, with 15 bases between the two germline ends. From germline, CDR1 is SGHAT and CDR2 FQNNGV. This CDR3 has 17 residues. CDR3 bases: TGTGCCAGCAGCTTAGATCCCCCGGGGGCGATCAAAAACATTCAGTACTTC. As protein: CASSLDPPGAIKNIQYF. Variable domain in full (rest from reference TRBV11-2 and TRBJ2-4): EAGVAQSPRYKIIEKRQSVAFWCNPISGHATLYWYQQILGQGPKLLIQFQNNGVVDDSQLPKDRFSAERLKGVDSTLKIQPAKLEDSAVYLCASSLDPPGAIKNIQYFGAGTRLSVL.

This chain uses TRBV10-3 with TRBJ1-2, with 8 bases identical to TRBD1. V dropped 6 bases and J dropped 0; count of bases not matched to a gene: 6. This CDR3 is 15 amino acids long. CDR1 and CDR2 (germline): ENHRY, SYGVKD. The CDR3 coding sequence is TGTGCCATCAGGGACAGGGCATCGACTAACTATGGCTACACCTTC. Translation gives CAIRDRASTNYGYTF.

This clonotype was picked up many times. The chain couples TRBV7-3 to TRBJ2-5; 15 bases fit TRBD2. The CDR3 covers 14 residues. After removal of 4 bases from V and 7 bases from J, the junction contained 1 base not matched to a gene. The V gene's germline CDR1 is SGHTA and CDR2 FQGTGA. DNA of the CDR3: TGTGCCAGCAGCTCGGGACTAGCGGGGGGGACCCAGTACTTC. It codes for CASSSGLAGGTQYF.

On this clonotype: Relative to the germline gene, one junction end is altered; a read error may explain this. This chain links TRBV7-9 with TRBJ1-1; tentative D call: TRBD1 (6 bases). Germline V CDR1 and CDR2: SEHNR, FQNEAQ (reference sequence). There are 14 residues in the CDR3. The CDR3 loop is CASNSSGGGVRAFF. In DNA form, the CDR3 reads TGCGCCAGCAATTCCTCGGGGGGGGGCGTGAGGGCTTTCTTT.

This clonotype was counted at least ten times. The rearrangement uses TRBV7-8 and TRBJ2-7, with 7 bases aligning to TRBD1. V shed 3 bases, J shed 3 bases, and the junction held 5 bases outside the gene matches. The CDR3 length is 14 residues. Germline CDR1 reads SGHVS; CDR2 reads FQNEAQ. CDR3 amino acids: CASSFLGQDYEQYF. DNA of the CDR3: TGTGCCAGCAGCTTCTTAGGACAGGACTACGAGCAGTACTTC.

J is TRBJ2-5 and V is TRBV5-1; D is possibly TRBD2 (5 bases). Near its end, the DNA agrees better with TRBJ2-1, so the J call may be wrong. Looked up from germline, CDR1 is SGHRS and CDR2 is YFSETQ. The CDR3 extends over 13 amino acids. CDR3 bases: TGCGCCAGCAGCTCCGAGGGCCCAGAGACCCAGTTCTTC. Translation gives CASSSEGPETQFF.

This clonotype came up a few times. The V call is TRBV20-1, the J call TRBJ2-7; D is unresolved. The CDR3 covers 11 residues. V was clipped by 5 bases and J by 4 bases, with 9 bases between them. Germline lookup yields CDR1 DFQATT and CDR2 SNEGSKA (reference sequence). The CDR3 is CSAGSFYEQYF. CDR3 nucleotides: TGCAGTGCTGGTTCCTTTTACGAGCAGTACTTC.

This clonotype was counted at least ten times. The chain recombines TRBV20-1 with TRBJ2-3; TRBD2 matches 9 bases. The V and J ends lost 6 bases and 5 bases, in that order; junction bases with no gene match: 9. Germline lookup yields CDR1 DFQATT and CDR2 SNEGSKA (reference sequence). The CDR3 consists of 14 residues. CDR3 region: CSAQRTSVIDTQYF. The CDR3 DNA is TGCAGTGCGCAACGGACTAGCGTGATAGATACGCAGTATTTT.

This clonotype showed up many times. The chain couples TRBV24-1 to TRBJ1-5; TRBD1 is a possible D gene (6 bases). The CDR3 spans 13 residues. Germline CDR1 reads KGHDR; CDR2 reads SFDVKD. V was clipped by 4 bases and J by 6 bases, with 9 bases between them. The CDR3 sequence: CATSEGGGQPQHF. The CDR3 nucleotides read TGTGCCACCAGTGAAGGGGGGGGTCAGCCCCAGCATTTT.

The table lists this clonotype with many counts. The chain joins TRBV11-2 to TRBJ2-7; 7 bases are shared with TRBD1. The CDR3 contains 15 residues. J was trimmed by 4 bases and V by 1 base; bases with no gene match: 7. Germline V CDR1 and CDR2: SGHAT, FQNNGV. In DNA form, the CDR3 reads TGTGCCAGCAGCTTAGGGCAGGGCAGGGGGTACGAGCAGTACTTC. It is translated as CASSLGQGRGYEQYF.

The chain carries TRBV19 and TRBJ1-4, with 8 nucleotides matching TRBD1. The CDR3 extends over 15 amino acids. After removal of 5 bases from V and 7 bases from J, the junction contained 9 bases not matched to a gene. In germline, CDR1 is LNHDA, CDR2 SQIVND (reference sequence). The CDR3 spells CASSVRTGRGEKLFF. CDR3 bases: TGTGCCAGTAGTGTACGGACAGGGCGAGGTGAAAAACTGTTTTTT. The whole variable domain, filled in from reference TRBV19 and TRBJ1-4, reads DGGITQSPKYLFRKEGQNVTLSCEQNLNHDAMYWYRQDPGQGLRLIYYSQIVNDFQKGDIAEGYSVSREKKESFPLTVTSAQKNPTAFYLCASSVRTGRGEKLFFGSGTQLSVL.

In its sample, this clonotype was seen many times. This chain links TRBV6-1 with TRBJ2-2; unclear D gene. The ends were cut back, 8 bases at V and 6 bases at J, with 13 bases in the middle. The CDR3 length is 13 residues. The V gene's germline CDR1 is MNHNS and CDR2 SASEGT. CDR3 loop: CASRTFSPGELFF. The DNA for the CDR3 is TGTGCCAGCCGAACATTTAGTCCCGGGGAGCTGTTTTTT.

This clonotype has more than one count but fewer than ten. The V call is TRBV19, the J call TRBJ1-1; D is undetermined. Trimming took off 3 bases at V and 1 base at J, with 12 bases between the two ends. Looked up from germline, CDR1 is LNHDA and CDR2 is SQIVND (reference sequence). The CDR3 spans 15 residues. DNA for the CDR3: TGTGCCAGTAGTATCCCCTCGGGGTGGAACACTGAAGCTTTCTTT. This gives the protein CASSIPSGWNTEAFF.

This clonotype was recorded many times. The chain recombines TRBV7-3 with TRBJ2-3; 10 bases fit TRBD1. The length of the CDR3 is 16 residues. Germline V gene sequence: CDR1 SGHTA, CDR2 FQGTGA. V gave up 5 bases and J gave up 0 bases; unmatched junction bases: 5. CDR3 in DNA: TGTGCCAGCAGCCCCGAGACAGGGGGCAGCACAGATACGCAGTATTTT. This gives the protein CASSPETGGSTDTQYF.

The sample holds one count of this clonotype. The genes are TRBV19 and TRBJ1-1, with TRBD1 matching 8 bases. Looked up from germline, CDR1 is LNHDA and CDR2 is SQIVND (reference sequence). Trimming at V came to 3 bases and at J to 8 bases, leaving 5 bases not matched to a gene. CDR3 length equals 13 residues. The CDR3 bases are TGTGCCAGTAGTATTGTACAGGGGGAAGAAGCTTTCTTT. Residues: CASSIVQGEEAFF.

Many counts were recorded for this clonotype. The V gene is TRBV18, the J gene TRBJ2-1; possible D gene TRBD2, 5 bases. The CDR3 sequence is 12 residues long. Trimming shortened V by 5 bases and J by 7 bases, and 9 bases separated the two germline ends. Germline lookup yields CDR1 KGHSH and CDR2 LQKENI. The CDR3 bases are TGTGCCAGCTCAGGACTCTTAAATGAGCAGTTCTTC. The encoded protein is CASSGLLNEQFF. Using reference TRBV18 and TRBJ2-1 for the parts outside the CDR3, the full variable domain is NAGVMQNPRHLVRRRGQEARLRCSPMKGHSHVYWYRQLPEEGLKFMVYLQKENIIDESGMPKERFSAEFPKEGPSILRIQQVVRGDSAAYFCASSGLLNEQFFGPGTRLTVL.

This clonotype was recorded at least ten times. The V and J genes are TRBV7-8 and TRBJ2-1; 16 bases are shared with TRBD2. Germline CDR1 is SGHVS and CDR2 is FQNEAQ. Trimming at V came to 5 bases and at J to 3 bases, leaving 13 bases not matched to a gene. This CDR3 comprises 20 residues. CDR3: CASSHPSGLAGGPLYNEQFF. CDR3 DNA: TGTGCCAGCAGCCACCCCTCGGGACTAGCGGGGGGGCCTCTCTACAATGAGCAGTTCTTC.

The chain combines TRBV11-2 with TRBJ2-2; D gene unclear. There are 14 residues in the CDR3. V was shortened by 1 base and J by 6 bases, with 9 bases between the two germline ends. CDR1 and CDR2 from the germline V gene are SGHAT and FQNNGV. CDR3 in DNA: TGTGCCAGCAGCTTAGGGAGCCTTCCCGGGGAGCTGTTTTTT. Translated, it gives CASSLGSLPGELFF.

At least ten counts were recorded for this clonotype. The V and J genes are TRBV29-1 and TRBJ2-1; no clear D. V lost 2 bases, J lost 6 bases, and 8 bases lay in between. CDR1 and CDR2 from the germline V gene are SQVTM and ANQGSEA. The CDR3 consists of 12 residues. This chain's CDR3 is CSVEIVSNEQFF. The DNA of the CDR3 is TGCAGCGTTGAAATAGTGAGCAATGAGCAGTTCTTC.

This clonotype was counted many times. The V and J genes are TRBV28 and TRBJ1-2; D is unclear. CDR3 length equals 14 residues. Per germline, CDR1 MDHEN and CDR2 SYDVKM. Trimming shortened V by 5 bases and J by 2 bases, and 12 bases separated the two germline ends. The CDR3 nucleotides read TGTGCCAGCAGTCCCCCTGAGGGCAACTATGGCTACACCTTC. Protein: CASSPPEGNYGYTF.

J is TRBJ2-7 and V is TRBV28; no clear D. The V and J ends lost 5 bases and 5 bases respectively, with 19 bases between them. Germline V gene lookup returns CDR1 MDHEN and CDR2 SYDVKM. This CDR3 contains 15 residues. The CDR3 here is CASSVGVAGRNEQYF. For the CDR3, the DNA is TGTGCCAGCAGTGTGGGTGTGGCAGGCAGAAACGAGCAGTACTTC.

This clonotype was counted ten times or more. V usage is TRBV11-1 and J usage is TRBJ2-1; D is undetermined. V was pared by 5 bases and J by 9 bases, with 11 bases between. The CDR3 totals 12 residues. The V gene's germline CDR1 is SGHAT and CDR2 FQDESV (reference sequence). CDR3 nucleotides: TGTGCCAGCAGCCTAAGCTCGGTTGAGCAGTTCTTC. This translates into CASSLSSVEQFF.

This clonotype was counted at least ten times. The chain couples TRBV13 to TRBJ1-3; 8 bases align to TRBD1. After removal of 3 bases from V and 2 bases from J, the junction contained 6 bases not matched to a gene. The CDR3 runs to 16 residues. Looked up from germline, CDR1 is PRHDT and CDR2 is FYEKMQ (reference sequence). In nucleotides, the CDR3 is TGTGCCAGCAGCTTTCAACCGGGACAGGCTGGAAACACCATATATTTT. This sequence encodes CASSFQPGQAGNTIYF.